This TCR beta chain originates from a study of T cell responses to AZD1222 COVID-19 vaccine. Across the whole study: Whether given at about 4 or about 12 weeks, second doses were pooled.

A remark on this clone: Its matching antigen is unknown.

General study points: Distributed over spike, vaccine-associated CD4 TCRs predominated at 160-218 and 743-854.

Method: immunoSEQ multiplex PCR; TCRdb's copy keeps in-frame clones and lacks some. The sample lists approximately 160,000 clones, about nine tenths occurring once. In germline, CDR1 is MNHEY, CDR2 SMNVEV (reference sequence). CDR3 length: 13 amino acids. With 3 bases removed from V and 3 bases from J, the gap between germline ends came to 6 bases. This clonotype was sampled from an adult in good health. Material: peripheral blood, obtained on day 0 of AZD1222 vaccination. The chain carries TRBV27 and TRBJ1-3; D not certain. The CDR3 region is CASSFSRGNTIYF. The CDR3 region has the DNA TGTGCCAGCAGTTTCTCCCGTGGAAACACCATATATTTT.